This entry lists 29 T cell receptor beta chains sequenced from one sample in a study of blood T cells in healthy people across ages. Through a sample-barcoded 5' primer and a J-beta primer mix, a second PCR was run for roughly 7 to 11 cycles. In TCRdb, the 5' RACE reads were re-called with MiXCR into one record per CDR3 protein. This sample has roughly 700,000 distinct CDR3 sequences, with roughly 25% found just once. The same specimen was also included in a second study, on T cells of mothers and their children.

Source material: blood. The receptors were gathered from a boy younger than 18 in good health.

The J gene is TRBJ2-7, the V gene TRBV6-1, with 9 bases that match TRBD2. Germline V gene sequence: CDR1 MNHNS, CDR2 SASEGT. V was clipped by 5 bases and J by 7 bases; unmatched bases: 12. The CDR3 is 15 amino acids. CDR3 in DNA: TGTGCCAGCAGTCGTCCTGCGGGAGGGCCAAGTGAGCAGTACTTC. Translated, it gives CASSRPAGGPSEQYF.

This clonotype was detected only a few times. The rearrangement joins TRBV19 to TRBJ1-5, with a weak D call TRBD1 (5 bases). The V gene lost 7 bases and the J gene lost 0 bases, with 13 bases spanning the gap. Germline V lookup: CDR1 LNHDA, CDR2 SQIVND (reference sequence). This CDR3 region has 15 residues. In DNA, the CDR3 is TGTGCCAGTACCACTCAGGGAGTTAGCAATCAGCCCCAGCATTTT. This gives the protein CASTTQGVSNQPQHF.

This clonotype was detected only a few times. This rearrangement joins TRBV5-1 to TRBJ2-5, with D perhaps matching TRBD2 (5 bases). The end of the DNA aligns better with TRBJ2-7, so the J call may be wrong. This CDR3 contains 16 residues. Germline V gene lookup returns CDR1 SGHRS and CDR2 YFSETQ. CDR3 sequence (DNA): TGCGCCAGCAGCATCTCACGGACTCATAGCTCCTACGAGCAGTACTTC. Amino acids: CASSISRTHSSYEQYF.

About this clonotype: One end of the junction does not line up with germline, which may come from a read error. The rearrangement uses TRBV29-1 and TRBJ1-2; D unclear. CDR1 and CDR2 from the germline V gene are SQVTM and ANQGSEA. The CDR3 sequence is 13 residues long. CDR3 DNA: TGCAGCGTTGAAAGGTCAGCGAGCTATGGCTACGCCTTC. This gives the protein CSVERSASYGYAF.

The chain carries TRBV28 and TRBJ2-3, with no clear D. The CDR3 is 14 residues long. CDR1 is MDHEN and CDR2 is SYDVKM in the germline V gene. Trimming cost V 3 bases and J 2 bases, with 9 bases left between them. CDR3 nucleotide sequence: TGTGCCAGCAGTTTGAGGCTCAACACAGATACGCAGTATTTT. This codes for CASSLRLNTDTQYF.

This clonotype was counted a few times. The CDR3 region is CASSGGATTGELFF. CDR3 nucleotide sequence: TGCGCCAGCAGCGGGGGGGCGACCACCGGGGAGCTGTTTTTT. The chain recombines TRBV5-1 with TRBJ2-2; TRBD2 might be the D (7 bases). In germline, CDR1 is SGHRS, CDR2 YFSETQ. This CDR3 has 14 residues. With 4 bases removed from V and 4 bases from J, the gap between germline ends came to 11 bases.

The CDR3 reads CASSGLAGDTQYF. The CDR3 DNA sequence: TGTGCCAGCAGCGGACTAGCCGGAGATACGCAGTATTTT. The chain employs TRBV2 and TRBJ2-3; TRBD2 aligns across 8 bases. This CDR3 contains 13 residues. V trimming: 6 bases; J trimming: 5 bases; junction bases outside the gene matches: 4. The germline CDR1 and CDR2 sequences are SNHLY and FYNNEI. Full variable domain (outside the CDR3, taken from reference TRBV2 and TRBJ2-3): EPEVTQTPSHQVTQMGQEVILRCVPISNHLYFYWYRQILGQKVEFLVSFYNNEISEKSEIFDDQFSVERPDGSNFTLKIRSTKLEDSAMYFCASSGLAGDTQYFGPGTRLTVL.

This clonotype showed up just a few times. The rearrangement uses TRBV2 and TRBJ2-3; 10 bases are shared with TRBD1. Germline-derived CDR1 and CDR2 are SNHLY and FYNNEI. Trimming took 5 bases from V and 1 from J; bases not matched to a gene: 9. The CDR3 runs 17 residues. CDR3: CASSFGQGVLGTDTQYF. The CDR3 DNA follows: TGTGCCAGCAGTTTCGGACAGGGGGTCTTAGGCACAGATACGCAGTATTTT.

CDR3 coding DNA: TGTGCCAGCGGGGACCAGGGGGATACGCAGTATTTT. Translation: CASGDQGDTQYF. The V call is TRBV18, the J call TRBJ2-3; maybe TRBD1 (6 bases). The V end lost 8 bases, the J end lost 6 bases, and 12 bases lay between the germline ends. Germline values: CDR1 KGHSH, CDR2 LQKENI. The CDR3 is 12 amino acids.

This clonotype has a handful of counts. The rearrangement joins TRBV29-1 to TRBJ1-2; D is perhaps TRBD1 (5 bases). CDR3 length equals 12 residues. V lost 5 bases and J lost 3, with 10 bases in between. Germline CDR1 SQVTM, CDR2 ANQGSEA. This chain's CDR3 is CSVFGGYYGYTF. The CDR3 nucleotides are TGCAGCGTTTTTGGGGGGTACTATGGCTACACCTTC.

The V call is TRBV6-2 or TRBV6-3, the J call TRBJ2-1; 7 bases align to TRBD1. The V gene's germline CDR1 is MNHEY and CDR2 SVGEGT. Losses at the gene ends were 5 bases for V and 7 bases for J; bases not matched to a gene: 8. This CDR3 is built from 14 residues. The CDR3: CASSSQPTGNEQFF. CDR3 coding DNA: TGTGCCAGCAGTAGCCAGCCGACAGGGAATGAGCAGTTCTTC.

This clonotype was seen a few times. The V gene is TRBV7-8, the J gene TRBJ2-7, with D possibly being TRBD1 (6 bases). With 1 base removed from V and 6 bases from J, the gap between germline ends came to 19 bases. Germline CDR1 is SGHVS and CDR2 is FQNEAQ. The CDR3 contains 16 residues. Here the CDR3 reads CASSLVQGAKRGEQYF. CDR3 in DNA: TGTGCCAGCAGCTTAGTACAGGGTGCTAAAAGGGGCGAGCAGTACTTC.

Of note for this clonotype: The junction and the germline gene differ at one end; a read error may be behind it. The gene calls are TRBV12-3 or TRBV12-4 and TRBJ2-2; maybe TRBD1 (6 bases). The length of the CDR3 is 14 residues. In DNA form, the CDR3 reads TGCGCCAGCAGGGGCCTTTTGGACACCGGGGAGCTGTTTTTT. It is translated as CASRGLLDTGELFF.

The J gene is TRBJ2-7, the V gene TRBV9; 7 bases map to TRBD1. The CDR3 runs 16 residues. Germline V gene lookup returns CDR1 SGDLS and CDR2 YYNGEE. V was clipped by 0 bases and J by 0 bases; unmatched bases: 6. The CDR3 DNA reads TGTGCCAGCAGCGTAGGAGGGGGCACTAGCTCCTACGAGCAGTACTTC. Amino acid sequence: CASSVGGGTSSYEQYF.

The genes are TRBV10-2 and TRBJ2-3; 10 bases fit TRBD2. Germline V gene data show CDR1 as WSHSY and CDR2 as SAAADI. The CDR3 has 14 residues. Trimming cost V 4 bases and J 5 bases; bases outside gene matches: 3. CDR3 amino acids: CASSVRLAGDTQYF. The CDR3 DNA reads as TGCGCCAGCAGTGTCAGACTAGCGGGAGATACGCAGTATTTT.

This chain joins TRBV7-9 and TRBJ2-2; D is undetermined. Trimming pared 5 bases from V and 8 bases from J, leaving 12 bases between. CDR3 length: 13 residues. From germline, CDR1 is SEHNR and CDR2 FQNEAQ (reference sequence). The CDR3 loop reads CASSPDPRGELFF. The CDR3 nucleotides are TGTGCCAGCAGCCCGGACCCCAGAGGGGAGCTGTTTTTT.

The chain combines TRBV7-9 with TRBJ2-5; 8 bases agree with TRBD2. The J segment lost 5 bases and the V segment lost 5 bases, leaving 13 bases of the junction unmatched. The germline CDR1 and CDR2 sequences are SEHNR and FQNEAQ (reference sequence). The CDR3 is made up of 16 amino acids. The CDR3 nucleotides read TGTGCCAGCAGCCCACTAGATAGCGGGGTGGAGGAGACCCAGTACTTC. Its translation: CASSPLDSGVEETQYF.

This clonotype was counted a few times. The V gene is TRBV12-3 or TRBV12-4, the J gene TRBJ1-6; D may be TRBD1 (6 bases). This CDR3 has 14 residues. V shed 7 bases and J shed 9 bases, with 16 bases lying between them. The CDR3 DNA sequence: TGTGCCAGCACCACAGGGAAGGGCTTTTCACCCCTCCACTTT. The encoded protein is CASTTGKGFSPLHF.

V gene TRBV28 combines with J gene TRBJ2-1; D call uncertain. Germline values: CDR1 MDHEN, CDR2 SYDVKM. The CDR3 is made up of 16 amino acids. The germline V and J ends were trimmed by 7 bases and 0 bases, with 16 bases remaining between them. CDR3 in DNA: TGTGCCAGCAACTCTCTCGTATCGTCCTCCTACAATGAGCAGTTCTTC. It yields the protein CASNSLVSSSYNEQFF.

The chain uses TRBV2 and TRBJ2-5; D perhaps matches TRBD1 (6 bases). Germline CDR1 is SNHLY and CDR2 is FYNNEI. The germline V and J ends were trimmed by 1 base and 6 bases, with 15 bases remaining between them. The CDR3 runs to 15 residues. The CDR3 DNA follows: TGTGCCAGCAGTGAAGGGGACACCTTAGGGCAGACCCAGTACTTC. The encoded protein is CASSEGDTLGQTQYF.

This clonotype was counted a few times. This chain joins TRBV5-1 and TRBJ2-5, with 7 bases fitting TRBD2. The CDR3 is 16 residues long. V shed 2 bases and J 1 base; nucleotides not matched to a gene: 8. The germline V gene has CDR1 SGHRS and CDR2 YFSETQ. The CDR3 sequence is CASSFSERDPQETQYF. DNA for the CDR3: TGCGCCAGCAGCTTCAGCGAGCGGGACCCCCAAGAGACCCAGTACTTC. Full variable domain (remainder filled in from reference TRBV5-1 and TRBJ2-5): KAGVTQTPRYLIKTRGQQVTLSCSPISGHRSVSWYQQTPGQGLQFLFEYFSETQRNKGNFPGRFSGRQFSNSRSEMNVSTLELGDSALYLCASSFSERDPQETQYFGPGTRLLVL.

This clonotype occurred a few times. The chain is built from TRBV13 and TRBJ2-3; D is perhaps TRBD2 (5 bases). CDR1 is PRHDT and CDR2 is FYEKMQ in the germline V gene (reference sequence). The CDR3 runs to 14 residues. The V gene lost 3 bases and the J gene lost 1 base, with 8 bases spanning the gap. For the CDR3, the DNA is TGTGCCAGCAGCTTGACTACCCGCACAGATACGCAGTATTTT. Protein product: CASSLTTRTDTQYF.

This clonotype has a count of ten or more. The rearrangement uses TRBV12-3 or TRBV12-4 and TRBJ2-2; the D gene could be TRBD1 or TRBD2 (5 bases each). The CDR3 runs 16 residues. With 7 bases removed from V and 0 bases from J, the gap between germline ends came to 15 bases. In DNA form, the CDR3 reads TGTGCCAGCACCCTGGGACCCAAAACGAACACCGGGGAGCTGTTTTTT. Amino acids: CASTLGPKTNTGELFF.

The chain couples TRBV15 to TRBJ2-7; 9 nucleotides line up with TRBD1. The CDR3 is made up of 15 amino acids. Germline V lookup: CDR1 LNHNV, CDR2 YYDKDF (reference sequence). V shed 0 bases and J 5 bases; nucleotides not matched to a gene: 5. CDR3 sequence (DNA): TGTGCCACCAGCAGAGACGGGACAGGGATTGACGAGCAGTACTTC. Translating it yields CATSRDGTGIDEQYF.

The V call is TRBV5-5, the J call TRBJ2-1, with D tentatively TRBD2 (5 bases). The DNA matches TRBJ2-7 better at its end, which makes the J call doubtful. CDR1 is SGHKS and CDR2 is YYEKEE in the germline V gene (reference sequence). This CDR3 is built from 15 residues. CDR3 in DNA: TGTGCCAGCAGCTTGGAGCGGCCTCGTTTAGGGGAGCAGTACTTC. This sequence encodes CASSLERPRLGEQYF.

The V and J genes are TRBV12-3 or TRBV12-4 and TRBJ2-5; 10 positions match TRBD2. With 5 bases clipped from V and 5 bases from J, the junction kept 11 bases outside the gene matches. This CDR3 is 16 amino acids long. The CDR3 DNA reads TGTGCCAGCAGTGTTCGGTGGACTAGCGGTGGGGAGACCCAGTACTTC. Amino acid sequence: CASSVRWTSGGETQYF.

As regards this clonotype: A read error is possible here, since a much larger clone lies one base away. The rearrangement joins TRBV7-2 to TRBJ1-4, with D tentatively TRBD1 (5 bases). Trimming shortened V by 2 bases and J by 7 bases, and 17 bases separated the two germline ends. The germline V gene encodes CDR1 SGHTA and CDR2 FQGNSA. The CDR3 runs 16 residues. The CDR3: CASSLIRLGTGEKLFF. In DNA form, the CDR3 reads TGTGCCAGCAGCTTAATTCGTTTGGGGACTGGTGAAAAACTGTTTTTT.

There are a few counts of this clonotype. V usage is TRBV6-4 and J usage is TRBJ2-7; 11 bases are a match to TRBD2. This CDR3 region has 19 residues. V shed 4 bases, J shed 1 base, and the junction held 15 bases outside the gene matches. In germline, CDR1 is MRHNA, CDR2 SNTAGT. The CDR3 here is CASSGIPLAGGLNSYEQYF. The CDR3 DNA sequence: TGTGCCAGCAGTGGGATCCCGCTAGCGGGGGGCCTCAATTCCTACGAGCAGTACTTC.

A few counts support this clonotype. V usage is TRBV4-2 and J usage is TRBJ2-1, with 8 bases lining up with TRBD2. In germline, CDR1 is LGHNA, CDR2 YNFKEQ. CDR3 size: 16 residues. V shed 0 bases and J 5 bases; nucleotides not matched to a gene: 6. CDR3 protein: CASSQDATSVDNEQFF. CDR3 DNA sequence: TGTGCCAGCAGCCAAGATGCGACTAGCGTTGACAATGAGCAGTTCTTC.